Reported below is one T cell receptor beta chain. Germline assignment: CDR1 MNHEY and CDR2 SMNVEV (reference sequence). The trim removed 3 bases at V and 3 bases at J, leaving 4 bases unmatched. The CDR3 is 15 amino acids. This sample is part of a study of T cells in tumors after PD-1 blockade. Overall study: During anti-PD-1 treatment, some patients continued daily vismodegib 150 mg. On average, peripheral blood gave over 95,000 TCR templates and 35,000 or so unique clonotypes.

Here immunoSEQ multiplex PCR was the method, and the copy in TCRdb shows in-frame clones only, minus some. The sample consists of 45,000 to 60,000 clones, approximately 80% of them appearing once. The receptor was isolated from a human donor with advanced basal cell or squamous cell carcinoma (not recorded which). The V and J genes are TRBV27 and TRBJ2-2; 7 bases map to TRBD1. Sequences were derived from PBMCs, sampled before anti-PD-1 therapy. CDR3 DNA: TGTGCCAGCAGTTTTATAACAGGGGACACCGGGGAGCTGTTTTTT. Amino acids: CASSFITGDTGELFF.